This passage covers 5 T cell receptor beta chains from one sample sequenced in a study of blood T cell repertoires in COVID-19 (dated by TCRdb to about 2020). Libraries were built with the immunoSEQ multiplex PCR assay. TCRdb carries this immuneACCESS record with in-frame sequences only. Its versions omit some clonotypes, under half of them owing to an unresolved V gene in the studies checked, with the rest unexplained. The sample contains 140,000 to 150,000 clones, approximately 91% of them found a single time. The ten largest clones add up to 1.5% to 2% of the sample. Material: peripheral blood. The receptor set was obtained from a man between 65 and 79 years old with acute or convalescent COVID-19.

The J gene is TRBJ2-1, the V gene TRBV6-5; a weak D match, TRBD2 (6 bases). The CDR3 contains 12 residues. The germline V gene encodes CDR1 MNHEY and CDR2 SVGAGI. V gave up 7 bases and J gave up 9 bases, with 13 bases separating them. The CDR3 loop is CASTPTGVEQFF. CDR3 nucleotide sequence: TGTGCCAGCACCCCCACGGGGGTTGAGCAGTTCTTC.

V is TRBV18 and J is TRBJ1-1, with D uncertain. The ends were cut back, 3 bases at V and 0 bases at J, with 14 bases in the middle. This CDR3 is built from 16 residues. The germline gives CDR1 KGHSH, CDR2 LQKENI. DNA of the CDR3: TGTGCCAGCTCACCCTTAGGAGGTACCTTGAACACTGAAGCTTTCTTT. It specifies CASSPLGGTLNTEAFF.

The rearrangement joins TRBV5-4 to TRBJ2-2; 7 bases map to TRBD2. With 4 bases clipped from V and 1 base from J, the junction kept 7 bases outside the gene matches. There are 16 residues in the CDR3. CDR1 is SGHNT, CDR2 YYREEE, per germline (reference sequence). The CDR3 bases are TGTGCCAGCAGCCCCATCGGGGGGAAGAACACCGGGGAGCTGTTTTTT. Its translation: CASSPIGGKNTGELFF.

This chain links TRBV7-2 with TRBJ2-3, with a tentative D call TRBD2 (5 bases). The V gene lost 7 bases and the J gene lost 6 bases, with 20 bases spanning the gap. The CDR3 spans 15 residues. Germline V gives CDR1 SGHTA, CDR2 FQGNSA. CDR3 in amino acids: CASTLVSVRRDTQYF. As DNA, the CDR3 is TGTGCCAGCACCCTAGTTAGCGTAAGGAGGGATACGCAGTATTTT.

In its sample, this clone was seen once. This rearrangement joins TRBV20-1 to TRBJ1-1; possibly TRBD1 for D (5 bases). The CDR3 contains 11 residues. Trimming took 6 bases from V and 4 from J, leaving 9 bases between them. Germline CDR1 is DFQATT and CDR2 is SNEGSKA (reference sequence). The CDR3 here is CSATQVTEAFF. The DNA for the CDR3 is TGCAGTGCAACACAGGTCACTGAAGCTTTCTTT.